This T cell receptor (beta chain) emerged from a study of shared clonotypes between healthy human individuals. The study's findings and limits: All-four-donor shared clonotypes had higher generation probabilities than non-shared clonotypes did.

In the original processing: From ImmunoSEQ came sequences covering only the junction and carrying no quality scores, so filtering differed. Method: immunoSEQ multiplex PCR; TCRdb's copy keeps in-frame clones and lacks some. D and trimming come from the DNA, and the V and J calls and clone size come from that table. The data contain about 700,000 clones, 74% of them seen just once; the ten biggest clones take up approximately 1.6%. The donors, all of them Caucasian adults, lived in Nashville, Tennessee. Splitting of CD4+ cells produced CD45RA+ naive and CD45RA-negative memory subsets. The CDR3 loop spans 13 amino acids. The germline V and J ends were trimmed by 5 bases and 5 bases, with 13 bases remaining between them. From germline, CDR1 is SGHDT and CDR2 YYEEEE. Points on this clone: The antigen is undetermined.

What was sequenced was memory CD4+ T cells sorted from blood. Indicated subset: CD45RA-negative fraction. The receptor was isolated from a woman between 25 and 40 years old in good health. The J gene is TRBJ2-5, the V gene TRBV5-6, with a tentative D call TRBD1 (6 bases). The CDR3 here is CASSFLRGETQYF. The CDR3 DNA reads TGTGCCAGCAGTTTCTTAAGGGGGGAGACCCAGTACTTC.